These T cell receptor beta chains were read from a single sample in a study of blood T cell repertoires in COVID-19. Produced via immunoSEQ multiplex PCR; TCRdb's table is partial and in-frame only. The repertoire has approximately 120,000 clones, around three quarters of them found once; the top ten carry 30% to 45%. Sequenced material: peripheral blood. The receptor source for this set is a man aged 35-49 years with active or convalescent COVID-19. CDR3s include the opening cysteine and the closing phenylalanine or tryptophan. Each record gives: J gene, clone size, V gene, D gene, CDR3 length, CDR3 protein, CDR3 DNA. The D gene is left open where the match is weak. The size field is filled for only some rows; it gives once, few, many or a size class.

TRBJ1-1 | . | TRBV29-1 | . | 13 | CSVRGGANTEAFF | TGCAGCGTTCGGGGCGGGGCGAACACTGAAGCTTTCTTT
TRBJ2-7 | . | TRBV28 | TRBD2 | 15 | CASSLKAFRGGEQYF | TGTGCCAGCAGTTTAAAGGCGTTCCGGGGGGGAGAGCAGTACTTC
TRBJ1-2 | . | TRBV28 | . | 13 | CASSLSVRGGHTF | TGTGCCAGCAGTTTATCAGTTCGGGGGGGCCACACCTTC
TRBJ2-6 | . | TRBV30 | . | 14 | CAWADTGGANVLTF | TGTGCCTGGGCGGATACAGGTGGGGCCAACGTCCTGACTTTC
TRBJ2-7 | few | TRBV13 | TRBD1 | 17 | CASSSLARDRGTYEQYF | TGTGCCAGCAGCTCACTAGCTAGGGACAGGGGTACCTACGAGCAGTACTTC
TRBJ2-6 | . | TRBV5-1 | TRBD2 | 17 | CASSPGGASTGANVLTF | TGCGCCAGCAGCCCCGGGGGGGCTTCTACTGGGGCCAACGTCCTGACTTTC
TRBJ2-5 | . | TRBV6-6 | . | 13 | CASSYSTQETQYF | TGTGCCAGCAGTTACTCGACACAAGAGACCCAGTACTTC
TRBJ1-1 | . | TRBV2 | TRBD1 | 11 | CAGGQSTEAFF | TGTGCGGGGGGACAGTCCACTGAAGCTTTCTTT
TRBJ1-5 | . | TRBV10-2 | TRBD1 | 15 | CASSEAHRGAQPQHF | TGCGCCAGCAGTGAGGCGCACAGGGGGGCTCAGCCCCAGCATTTT
TRBJ2-6 | few | TRBV27 | . | 13 | CASSLAGANVLTF | TGTGCCAGCAGTTTGGCCGGGGCCAACGTCCTGACTTTC
TRBJ2-1 | few | TRBV9 | TRBD2 | 15 | CASSPLGSGRNEQFF | TGTGCCAGCAGCCCCCTGGGTAGCGGGCGCAATGAGCAGTTCTTC
TRBJ1-1 | . | TRBV3-1/TRBV3-2 | . | 19 | CASSPNYYPSKPTAGAAFF | TGTGCCAGCAGCCCAAACTATTACCCATCCAAACCAACAGCGGGCGCAGCTTTCTTT
TRBJ1-3 | few | TRBV2 | . | 11 | CASGRGNTIYF | TGTGCCAGTGGGAGGGGAAACACCATATATTTT
TRBJ1-2 | . | TRBV28 | . | 14 | CASNSDYPSYGYTF | TGTGCCAGCAACTCCGACTACCCATCCTATGGCTACACCTTC
TRBJ2-7 | . | TRBV19 | TRBD1 | 14 | CASNPDRGSYEQYF | TGTGCCAGTAACCCGGACAGGGGCTCCTACGAGCAGTACTTC
TRBJ2-2 | . | TRBV3-1/TRBV3-2 | . | 12 | CASSYRGRELFF | TGTGCCAGCAGCTACAGAGGGAGGGAGCTGTTTTTT
TRBJ2-4 | . | TRBV4-2 | . | 15 | CASSQDNPTKNIQYF | TGTGCCAGCAGCCAAGATAATCCTACCAAAAACATTCAGTACTTC
TRBJ1-4 | . | TRBV28 | . | 13 | CASSLGVPVKLFF | TGTGCCAGCAGTTTAGGAGTCCCGGTAAAACTGTTTTTT
TRBJ2-5 | . | TRBV14 | . | 15 | CASSQTGRLSETQYF | TGTGCCAGCAGCCAGACAGGGAGGTTAAGTGAGACCCAGTACTTC
TRBJ1-4 | . | TRBV29-1 | . | 14 | CSVVRDRHDEKLFF | TGCAGCGTTGTCAGGGATCGTCATGATGAAAAACTGTTTTTT
TRBJ2-1 | . | TRBV10-3 | TRBD2 | 17 | CAISEGLAGVSYNEQFF | TGTGCCATCAGTGAGGGACTAGCGGGAGTATCCTACAATGAGCAGTTCTTC
TRBJ1-3 | . | TRBV28 | . | 14 | CASSSRGSGNTIYF | TGTGCCAGCAGTTCCCGGGGGTCCGGGAACACCATATATTTT
TRBJ1-2 | . | TRBV27 | . | 15 | CASSFGESLYYGYTF | TGTGCCAGCAGTTTCGGAGAAAGCTTGTACTATGGCTACACCTTC
TRBJ2-1 | . | TRBV6-5 | TRBD2 | 15 | CASSYSGIGYNEQFF | TGTGCCAGCAGTTACAGCGGGATCGGCTACAATGAGCAGTTCTTC
TRBJ1-2 | . | TRBV7-2 | . | 15 | CASSLRQSVNYGYTF | TGTGCCAGCAGCTTAAGACAGAGCGTTAACTATGGCTACACCTTC
TRBJ2-1 | . | TRBV5-5 | . | 16 | CASSLAAPGDYNEQFF | TGTGCCAGCAGCTTGGCGGCGCCGGGGGACTACAATGAGCAGTTCTTC
TRBJ1-2 | . | TRBV6-5 | TRBD1 | 12 | CASRQGFYGYTF | TGTGCCAGTCGACAGGGGTTCTATGGCTACACCTTC
TRBJ2-3 | . | TRBV30 | TRBD1 | 16 | CAWTLPGQVSTDTQYF | TGTGCCTGGACCCTGCCTGGACAGGTTAGCACAGATACGCAGTATTTT
TRBJ2-5 | . | TRBV9 | . | 15 | CASSGLGLAGEIQYF | TGTGCCAGCAGCGGATTAGGGCTGGCCGGGGAGATCCAGTACTTC
TRBJ2-5 | . | TRBV5-1 | TRBD1 | 14 | CASTLTGGGETQYF | TGCGCCAGCACTCTGACAGGGGGCGGCGAGACCCAGTACTTC
TRBJ2-5 | . | TRBV3-1/TRBV3-2 | . | 15 | CASSQDSTVQETQYF | TGTGCCAGCAGCCAAGATAGTACCGTGCAAGAGACCCAGTACTTC
TRBJ2-2 | . | TRBV2 | . | 14 | CASSTYRATGELFF | TGTGCCAGCAGCACCTACAGGGCCACCGGGGAGCTGTTTTTT
TRBJ2-1 | few | TRBV5-1 | . | 13 | CASSFEGDNEQFF | TGCGCCAGCAGCTTCGAGGGTGACAATGAGCAGTTCTTC
TRBJ2-1 | . | TRBV28 | . | 14 | CASSAPPWGREQFF | TGTGCCAGCAGTGCGCCGCCCTGGGGCCGTGAGCAGTTCTTC
TRBJ1-4 | . | TRBV30 | . | 13 | CAWSVRGSEKLFF | TGTGCCTGGAGTGTAAGGGGGAGTGAAAAACTGTTTTTT
TRBJ2-7 | . | TRBV6-6 | . | 15 | CASRESGGSVYEQYF | TGTGCCAGCAGAGAATCCGGGGGATCCGTCTACGAGCAGTACTTC
TRBJ2-7 | few | TRBV3-1/TRBV3-2 | TRBD2 | 15 | CASSQVSAGDHEQYF | TGTGCCAGCAGCCAAGTCTCAGCGGGGGATCACGAGCAGTACTTC
TRBJ2-1 | once | TRBV11-3 | . | 15 | CASSLGDSVINEQFF | TGTGCCAGCAGCTTAGGGGACTCGGTAATCAATGAGCAGTTCTTC
TRBJ1-4 | . | TRBV6-5 | TRBD1 | 14 | CASRGGQGIEKLFF | TGTGCCAGCAGGGGCGGACAGGGGATTGAAAAACTGTTTTTT
TRBJ1-2 | . | TRBV18 | . | 13 | CASSPDTAGGYTF | TGTGCCAGCTCCCCCGACACGGCCGGCGGCTACACCTTC
TRBJ1-4 | once | TRBV2 | . | 11 | CASTFEEKLFF | TGTGCCAGCACATTTGAGGAAAAACTGTTTTTT
TRBJ2-7 | once | TRBV6-5 | . | 12 | CASRSLFDEQYF | TGTGCCAGCAGATCCCTGTTCGACGAGCAGTACTTC
TRBJ2-3 | . | TRBV5-5 | TRBD1 | 15 | CASSLVGQGTDTQYF | TGTGCCAGCAGCTTGGTGGGACAGGGCACAGATACGCAGTATTTT
TRBJ2-7 | . | TRBV3-1/TRBV3-2 | . | 15 | CASSHTGTVWGGEYF | TGTGCCAGCAGCCATACCGGGACAGTGTGGGGCGGGGAGTACTTC
TRBJ2-7 | . | TRBV10-3 | . | 13 | CAISDDSSYEQYF | TGTGCCATCAGTGATGACAGTTCCTACGAGCAGTACTTC
TRBJ1-2 | . | TRBV7-9 | . | 14 | CASSPGLTKAGYTF | TGTGCCAGCAGCCCCGGACTCACGAAGGCTGGCTACACCTTC
TRBJ1-2 | . | TRBV27 | . | 14 | CASSSSGLLYGYTF | TGTGCCAGCAGTTCCTCGGGACTGCTCTATGGCTACACCTTC
TRBJ2-7 | once | TRBV5-1 | TRBD1 | 14 | CASSPGTGSNEQYF | TGCGCCAGCAGCCCCGGGACAGGGTCAAACGAGCAGTACTTC
TRBJ2-3 | . | TRBV5-6 | . | 12 | CASSLWTVAQYF | TGTGCCAGCAGCTTGTGGACAGTCGCGCAGTATTTT
TRBJ1-2 | . | TRBV6-5 | . | 14 | CASSPLGASYGYTF | TGTGCCAGCAGTCCCCTGGGGGCTTCCTATGGCTACACCTTC
TRBJ1-3 | . | TRBV6-5 | . | 12 | CASMAGRNTIYF | TGTGCCAGCATGGCAGGAAGAAACACCATATATTTT
TRBJ2-3 | . | TRBV7-2 | TRBD1 | 12 | CASSFLQGSQYF | TGTGCCAGCAGCTTTTTACAGGGGTCGCAGTATTTT
TRBJ1-2 | . | TRBV6-4 | . | 11 | CASRGHSGYTF | TGTGCCAGCAGGGGACACAGTGGCTACACCTTC
TRBJ1-5 | . | TRBV27 | . | 15 | CASRLGGLSNQPQHF | TGTGCCTCGAGACTCGGGGGTTTAAGCAATCAGCCCCAGCATTTT
TRBJ1-3 | . | TRBV29-1 | . | 16 | CSASAGQGNPGNTIYF | TGCAGCGCCTCCGCGGGGCAGGGTAATCCTGGAAACACCATATATTTT
TRBJ2-1 | . | TRBV11-3 | TRBD1 | 15 | CASSFTGTVYNEQFF | TGTGCCAGCAGCTTCACCGGGACAGTATACAATGAGCAGTTCTTC
TRBJ1-3 | . | TRBV2 | . | 14 | CASSGQLSGNTIYF | TGTGCCAGCAGTGGACAGCTCTCTGGAAACACCATATATTTT
TRBJ1-1 | . | TRBV5-1 | . | 14 | CASSNPRPGTEAFF | TGCGCCAGCAGCAACCCTCGCCCGGGTACTGAAGCTTTCTTT
TRBJ1-1 | . | TRBV4-1 | . | 19 | CASSQDNSGLIPSNTEAFF | TGCGCCAGCAGCCAAGATAACTCCGGACTTATCCCCTCGAACACTGAAGCTTTCTTT